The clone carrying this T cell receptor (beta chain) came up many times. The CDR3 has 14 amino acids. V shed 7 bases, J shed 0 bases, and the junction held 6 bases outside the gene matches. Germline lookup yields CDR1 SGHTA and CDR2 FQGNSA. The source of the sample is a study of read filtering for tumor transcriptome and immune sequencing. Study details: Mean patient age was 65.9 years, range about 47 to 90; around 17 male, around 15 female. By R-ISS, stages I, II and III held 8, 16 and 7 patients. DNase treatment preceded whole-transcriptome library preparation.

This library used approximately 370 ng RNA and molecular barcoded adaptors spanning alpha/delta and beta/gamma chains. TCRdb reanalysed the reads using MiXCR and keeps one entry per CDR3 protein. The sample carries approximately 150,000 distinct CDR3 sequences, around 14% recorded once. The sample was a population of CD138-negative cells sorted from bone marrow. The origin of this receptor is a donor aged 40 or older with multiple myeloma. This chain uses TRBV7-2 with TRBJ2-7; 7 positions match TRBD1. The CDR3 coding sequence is TGTGCCAGCAAGACCGACAGGGCCTCCTACGAGCAGTACTTC. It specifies CASKTDRASYEQYF.